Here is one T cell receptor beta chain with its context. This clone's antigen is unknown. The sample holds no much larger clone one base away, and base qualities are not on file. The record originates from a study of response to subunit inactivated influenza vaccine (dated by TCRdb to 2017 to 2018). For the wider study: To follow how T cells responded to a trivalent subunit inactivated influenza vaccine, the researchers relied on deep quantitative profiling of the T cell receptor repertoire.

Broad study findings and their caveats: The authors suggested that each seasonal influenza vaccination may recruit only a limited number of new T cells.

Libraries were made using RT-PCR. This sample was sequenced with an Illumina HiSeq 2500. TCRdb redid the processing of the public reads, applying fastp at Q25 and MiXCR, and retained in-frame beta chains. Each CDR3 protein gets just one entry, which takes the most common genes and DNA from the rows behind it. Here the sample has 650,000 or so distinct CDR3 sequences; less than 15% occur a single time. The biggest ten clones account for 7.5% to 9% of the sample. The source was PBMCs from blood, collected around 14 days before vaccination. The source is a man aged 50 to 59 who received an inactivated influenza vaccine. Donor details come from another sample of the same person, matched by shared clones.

The CDR3 protein is CASSVGQGGGREQFF. The DNA sequence is as follows: TGTGCCAGCAGCGTAGGACAGGGGGGCGGGAGAGAGCAGTTCTTC. The chain joins TRBV9 to TRBJ2-1; 9 junctional bases match TRBD1. The CDR3 has 15 amino acids, counting the end cysteine and phenylalanine. Only CDR3 DNA is held: 45 bases, read in frame from base 1. After removal of 0 bases from V and 10 bases from J, the junction retains 8 bases not matched to a gene. The CDR1 and CDR2 encoded by the germline V gene are SGDLS and YYNGEE.